This T cell receptor beta chain was obtained from a study of early T cells in non-severe SARS-CoV-2 infection. In the study overall: Unsorted whole-blood RNA was sequenced in bulk, leaving chains unpaired.

Each cDNA molecule carried a unique molecular identifier. MiXCR was run by TCRdb on the 5' RACE reads, yielding one entry per CDR3 protein. Counted here are tens of thousands of distinct CDR3 sequences, 5.1% occurring once; the ten biggest clones make up over 2.5%. Study results and limitations: Comparison of clonotypes with VDJdb favored anti-spike CD8 responses while missing private and CD4 specificities.

This clonotype has only a few counts. What it binds is unknown. The sequence was collected from an adult who was a healthcare worker with PCR-confirmed SARS-CoV-2 infection or an uninfected control (not recorded which). Sequences were obtained from whole blood.

Here the CDR3 DNA reads TGTGCCAGCAGCTTCGGACAGGGAAGTGGCTACACCTTC. Translated: CASSFGQGSGYTF. The V gene is TRBV7-9, the J gene TRBJ1-2; 8 bases match TRBD1. Germline V gene sequence: CDR1 SEHNR, CDR2 FQNEAQ (reference sequence). The ends lost 3 bases at V and 7 bases at J; junction bases unmatched: 4. The CDR3 extends over 13 amino acids.